The 2 T cell receptor beta chains reported below all come from one sample, sequenced in a study of control samples from healthy donors and cancer patients (TCRdb year 2020). The library was obtained by the immunoSEQ multiplex PCR assay. TCRdb obtained this table from immuneACCESS and retained in-frame rearrangements with V and J assigned. These tables miss some clones; where compared with another copy, unresolved V genes account for less than half of the shortfall, and the remainder is unexplained. Here the sample has roughly 100,000 clones; approximately 90% occur a single time. Less than 2.5% of the sample goes to the ten largest clones. Specimen: blood. These receptor sequences come from a young woman in good health.

This sequence joins TRBV10-3 and TRBJ2-1; TRBD2 aligns across 13 bases. V shed 0 bases and J 6 bases; nucleotides not matched to a gene: 5. CDR1 is ENHRY, CDR2 SYGVKD, per germline. The CDR3 covers 17 residues. CDR3 region: CAISESRTSGGGNEQFF. The CDR3 DNA reads as TGTGCCATCAGTGAGTCGCGGACTAGCGGGGGAGGCAATGAGCAGTTCTTC.

The chain has TRBV28 and TRBJ2-7; possibly TRBD1 for D (5 bases). The CDR3 consists of 13 residues. Trimming stripped 3 bases from V and 2 bases from J, with 8 bases between. The germline CDR1 and CDR2 sequences are MDHEN and SYDVKM. The CDR3 spells CASSFQGAYEQYF. The DNA of the CDR3 is TGTGCCAGCAGTTTTCAGGGCGCCTACGAGCAGTACTTC.